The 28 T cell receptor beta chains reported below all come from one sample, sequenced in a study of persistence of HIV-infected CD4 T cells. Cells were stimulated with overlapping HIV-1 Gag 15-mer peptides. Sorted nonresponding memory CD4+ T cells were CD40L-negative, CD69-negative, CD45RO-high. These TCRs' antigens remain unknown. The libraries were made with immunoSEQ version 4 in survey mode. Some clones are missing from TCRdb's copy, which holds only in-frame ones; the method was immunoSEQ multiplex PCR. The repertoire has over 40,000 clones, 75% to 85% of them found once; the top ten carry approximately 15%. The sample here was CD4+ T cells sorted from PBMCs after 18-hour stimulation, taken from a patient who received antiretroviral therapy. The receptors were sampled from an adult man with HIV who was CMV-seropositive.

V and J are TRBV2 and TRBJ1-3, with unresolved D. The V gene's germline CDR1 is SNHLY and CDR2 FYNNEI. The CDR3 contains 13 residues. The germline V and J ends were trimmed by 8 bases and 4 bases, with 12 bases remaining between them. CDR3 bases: TGTGCCAGCGGGTACACCACCGGAAACACCATATATTTT. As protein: CASGYTTGNTIYF.

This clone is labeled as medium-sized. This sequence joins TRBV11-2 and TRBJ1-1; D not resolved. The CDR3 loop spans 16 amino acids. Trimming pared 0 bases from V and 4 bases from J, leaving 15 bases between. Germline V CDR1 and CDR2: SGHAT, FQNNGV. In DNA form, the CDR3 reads TGTGCCAGCAGCTTAGAGTTTATAGGCAGGAGCACTGAAGCTTTCTTT. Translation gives CASSLEFIGRSTEAFF.

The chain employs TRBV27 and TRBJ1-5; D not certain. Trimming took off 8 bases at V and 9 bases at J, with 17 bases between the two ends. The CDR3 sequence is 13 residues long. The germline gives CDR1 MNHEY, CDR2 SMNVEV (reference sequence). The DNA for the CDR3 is TGTGCCAGCGGCTTCATGGGTCATCGGCCCCAGCATTTT. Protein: CASGFMGHRPQHF.

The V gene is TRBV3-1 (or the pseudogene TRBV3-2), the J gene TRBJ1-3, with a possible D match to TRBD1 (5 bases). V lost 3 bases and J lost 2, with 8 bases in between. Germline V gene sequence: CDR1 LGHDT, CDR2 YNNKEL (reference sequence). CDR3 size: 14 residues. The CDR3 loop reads CASSQGLTGNTIYF. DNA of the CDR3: TGTGCCAGCAGCCAGGGGCTGACTGGAAACACCATATATTTT.

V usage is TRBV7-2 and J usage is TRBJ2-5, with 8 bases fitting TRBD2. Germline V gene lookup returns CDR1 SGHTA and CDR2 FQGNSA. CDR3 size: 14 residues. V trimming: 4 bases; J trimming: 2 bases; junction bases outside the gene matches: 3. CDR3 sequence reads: CASSSGRGQETQYF. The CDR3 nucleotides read TGTGCCAGCAGCTCCGGGAGGGGGCAAGAGACCCAGTACTTC.

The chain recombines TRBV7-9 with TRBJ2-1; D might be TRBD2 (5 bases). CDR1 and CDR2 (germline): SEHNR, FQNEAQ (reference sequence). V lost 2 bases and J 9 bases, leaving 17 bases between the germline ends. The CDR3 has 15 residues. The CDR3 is CASSLSRVVGSEQFF. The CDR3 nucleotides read TGTGCCAGCAGCTTATCGCGAGTGGTAGGGAGTGAGCAGTTCTTC.

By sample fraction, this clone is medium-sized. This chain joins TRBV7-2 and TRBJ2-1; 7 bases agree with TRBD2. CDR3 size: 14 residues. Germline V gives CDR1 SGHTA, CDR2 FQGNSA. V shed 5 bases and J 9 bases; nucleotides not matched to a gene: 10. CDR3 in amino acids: CASSLSGSLGEQFF. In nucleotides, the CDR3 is TGTGCCAGCAGCCTTAGCGGGTCGCTGGGTGAGCAGTTCTTC. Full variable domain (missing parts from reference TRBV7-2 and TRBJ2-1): GAGVSQSPSNKVTEKGKDVELRCDPISGHTALYWYRQSLGQGLEFLIYFQGNSAPDKSGLPSDRFSAERTGGSVSTLTIQRTQQEDSAVYLCASSLSGSLGEQFFGPGTRLTVL.

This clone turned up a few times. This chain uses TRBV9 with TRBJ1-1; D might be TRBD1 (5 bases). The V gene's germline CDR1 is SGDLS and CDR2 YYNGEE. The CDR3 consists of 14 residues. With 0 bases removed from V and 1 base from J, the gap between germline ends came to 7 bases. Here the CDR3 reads CASSVGGENTEAFF. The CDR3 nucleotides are TGTGCCAGCAGCGTAGGAGGGGAGAACACTGAAGCTTTCTTT.

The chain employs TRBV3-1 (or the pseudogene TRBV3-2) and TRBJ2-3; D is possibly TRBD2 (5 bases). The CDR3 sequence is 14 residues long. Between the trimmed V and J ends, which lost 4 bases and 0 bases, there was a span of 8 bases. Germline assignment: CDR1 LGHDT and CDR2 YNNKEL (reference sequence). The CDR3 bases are TGTGCCAGCAGCCCTAGCCCAAGCACAGATACGCAGTATTTT. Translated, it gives CASSPSPSTDTQYF.

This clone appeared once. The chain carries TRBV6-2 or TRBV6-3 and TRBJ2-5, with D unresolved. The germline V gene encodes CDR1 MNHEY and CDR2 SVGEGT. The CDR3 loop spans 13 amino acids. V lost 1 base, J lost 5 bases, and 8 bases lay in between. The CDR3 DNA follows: TGTGCCAGCAGTTACTTGGACGAGGAGACCCAGTACTTC. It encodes CASSYLDEETQYF.

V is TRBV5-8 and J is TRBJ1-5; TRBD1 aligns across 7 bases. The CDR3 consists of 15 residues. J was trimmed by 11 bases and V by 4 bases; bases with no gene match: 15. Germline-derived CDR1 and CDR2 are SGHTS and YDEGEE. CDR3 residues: CASSHRQGGLTAQHF. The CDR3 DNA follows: TGTGCCAGCAGCCATAGACAGGGCGGATTAACGGCCCAGCATTTT.

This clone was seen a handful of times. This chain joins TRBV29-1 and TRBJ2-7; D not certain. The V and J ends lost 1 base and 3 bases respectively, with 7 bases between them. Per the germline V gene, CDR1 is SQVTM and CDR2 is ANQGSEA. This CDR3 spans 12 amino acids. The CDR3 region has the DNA TGCAGCGTTGAAGGGCAGCTCTACGAGCAGTACTTC. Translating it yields CSVEGQLYEQYF.

CDR3 bases: TGTGCCAGCAGCGTATCTTGGACTAATGAAAAACTGTTTTTT. Amino acids: CASSVSWTNEKLFF. The rearrangement uses TRBV9 and TRBJ1-4, with no clear D. Germline loops: CDR1 SGDLS, CDR2 YYNGEE. The CDR3 consists of 14 residues. V was pared by 1 base and J by 2 bases, with 6 bases between.

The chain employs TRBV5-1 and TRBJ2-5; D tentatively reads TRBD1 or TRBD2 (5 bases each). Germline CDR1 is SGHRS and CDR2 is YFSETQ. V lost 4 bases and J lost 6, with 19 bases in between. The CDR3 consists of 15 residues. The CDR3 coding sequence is TGCGCCAGCAGCCCCCGGGACGGGTTTATGAAGACCCAGTACTTC. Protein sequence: CASSPRDGFMKTQYF.

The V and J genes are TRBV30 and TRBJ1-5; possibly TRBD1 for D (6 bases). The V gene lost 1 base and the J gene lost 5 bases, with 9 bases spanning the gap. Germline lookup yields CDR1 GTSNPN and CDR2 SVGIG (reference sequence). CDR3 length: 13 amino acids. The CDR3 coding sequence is TGTGCCTGGAGTGGAGGGGGGGATCAGCCCCAGCATTTT. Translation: CAWSGGGDQPQHF. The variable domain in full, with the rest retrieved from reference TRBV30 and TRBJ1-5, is SQTIHQWPATLVQPVGSPLSLECTVEGTSNPNLYWYRQAAGRGLQLLFYSVGIGQISSEVPQNLSASRPQDRQFILSSKKLLLSDSGFYLCAWSGGGDQPQHFGDGTRLSIL.

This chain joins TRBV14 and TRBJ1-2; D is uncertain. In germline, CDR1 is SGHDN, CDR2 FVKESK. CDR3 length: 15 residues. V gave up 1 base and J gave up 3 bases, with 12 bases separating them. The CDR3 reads CASSQVEDSDYGYTF. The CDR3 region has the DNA TGTGCCAGCAGCCAAGTTGAGGATTCGGACTATGGCTACACCTTC.

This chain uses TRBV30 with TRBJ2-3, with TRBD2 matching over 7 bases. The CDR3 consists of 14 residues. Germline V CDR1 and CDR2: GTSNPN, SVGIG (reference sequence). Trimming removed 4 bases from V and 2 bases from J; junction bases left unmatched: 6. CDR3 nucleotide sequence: TGTGCCTGGACCAAGCGGGACTCCACAGATACGCAGTATTTT. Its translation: CAWTKRDSTDTQYF.

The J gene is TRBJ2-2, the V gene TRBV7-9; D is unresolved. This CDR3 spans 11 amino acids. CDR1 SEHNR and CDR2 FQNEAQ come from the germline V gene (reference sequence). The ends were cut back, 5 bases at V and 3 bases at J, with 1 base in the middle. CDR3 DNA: TGTGCCAGCAGCCACACCGGGGAGCTGTTTTTT. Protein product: CASSHTGELFF.

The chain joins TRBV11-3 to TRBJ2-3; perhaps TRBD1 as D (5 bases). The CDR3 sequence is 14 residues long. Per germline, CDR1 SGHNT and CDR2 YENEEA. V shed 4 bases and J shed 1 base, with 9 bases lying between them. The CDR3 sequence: CASSSGFRTDTQYF. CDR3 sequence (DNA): TGTGCCAGCAGCTCAGGGTTCCGCACAGATACGCAGTATTTT.

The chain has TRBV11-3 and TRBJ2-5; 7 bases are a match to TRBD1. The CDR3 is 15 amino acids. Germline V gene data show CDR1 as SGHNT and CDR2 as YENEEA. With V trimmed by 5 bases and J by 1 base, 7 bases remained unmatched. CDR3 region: CASSPSGTVQETQYF. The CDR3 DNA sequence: TGTGCCAGCAGCCCCTCTGGGACAGTCCAAGAGACCCAGTACTTC.

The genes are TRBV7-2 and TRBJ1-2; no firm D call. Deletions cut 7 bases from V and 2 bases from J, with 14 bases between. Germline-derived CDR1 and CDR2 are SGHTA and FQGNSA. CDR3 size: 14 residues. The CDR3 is CASNPPGSNYGYTF. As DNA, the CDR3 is TGTGCCAGCAACCCGCCGGGCAGCAACTATGGCTACACCTTC.

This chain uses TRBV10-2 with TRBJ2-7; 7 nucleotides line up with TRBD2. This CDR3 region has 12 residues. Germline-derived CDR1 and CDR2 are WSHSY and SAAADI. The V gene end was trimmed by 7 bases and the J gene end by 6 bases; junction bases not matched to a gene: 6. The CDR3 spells CASNPGGGEQYF. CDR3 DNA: TGCGCCAGCAACCCTGGGGGGGGCGAGCAGTACTTC.

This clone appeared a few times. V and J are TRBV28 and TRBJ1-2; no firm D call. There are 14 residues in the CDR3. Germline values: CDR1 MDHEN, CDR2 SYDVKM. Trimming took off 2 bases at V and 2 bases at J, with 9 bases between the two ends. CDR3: CASSLAGLNYGYTF. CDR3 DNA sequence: TGTGCCAGCAGTTTAGCCGGGCTGAACTATGGCTACACCTTC.

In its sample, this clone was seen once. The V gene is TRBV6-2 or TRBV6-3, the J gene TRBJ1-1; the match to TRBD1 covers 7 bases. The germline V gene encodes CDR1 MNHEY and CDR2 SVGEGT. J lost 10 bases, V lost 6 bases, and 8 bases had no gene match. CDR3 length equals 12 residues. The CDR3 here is CASSIRDSRAFF. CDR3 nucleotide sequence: TGTGCCAGCAGCATCCGGGACAGTCGAGCTTTCTTT.

CDR3 sequence (DNA): TGTGCCAGCAGCCAAGATTACAGAGTCTTGAACACTGAAGCTTTCTTT. Translating it yields CASSQDYRVLNTEAFF. The genes are TRBV14 and TRBJ1-1; no firm D call. V shed 0 bases and J shed 0 bases, with 11 bases lying between them. The CDR3 consists of 16 residues. Looked up from germline, CDR1 is SGHDN and CDR2 is FVKESK.

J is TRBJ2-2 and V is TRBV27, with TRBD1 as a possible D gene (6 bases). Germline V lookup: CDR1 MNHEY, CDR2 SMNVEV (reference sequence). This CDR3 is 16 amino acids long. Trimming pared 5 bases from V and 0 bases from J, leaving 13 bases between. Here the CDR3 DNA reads TGTGCCAGCAGTCGGCAGGGGAGCTCGAACACCGGGGAGCTGTTTTTT. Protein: CASSRQGSSNTGELFF.

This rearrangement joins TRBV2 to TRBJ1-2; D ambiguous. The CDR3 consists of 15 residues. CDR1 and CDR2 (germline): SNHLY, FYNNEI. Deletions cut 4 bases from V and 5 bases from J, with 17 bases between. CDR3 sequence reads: CASSGIRELDYGYTF. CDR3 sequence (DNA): TGTGCCAGCAGTGGGATTAGGGAGTTAGATTATGGCTACACCTTC. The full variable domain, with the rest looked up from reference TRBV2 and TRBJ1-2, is EPEVTQTPSHQVTQMGQEVILRCVPISNHLYFYWYRQILGQKVEFLVSFYNNEISEKSEIFDDQFSVERPDGSNFTLKIRSTKLEDSAMYFCASSGIRELDYGYTFGSGTRLTVV.

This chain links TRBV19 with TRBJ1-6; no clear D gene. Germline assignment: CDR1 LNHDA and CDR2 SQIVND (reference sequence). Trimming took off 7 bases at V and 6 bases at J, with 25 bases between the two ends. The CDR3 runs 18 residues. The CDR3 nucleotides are TGTGCCAGTACCGTTACGACGTCGGCAGCCACCCTTAATTCACCCCTCCACTTT. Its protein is CASTVTTSAATLNSPLHF. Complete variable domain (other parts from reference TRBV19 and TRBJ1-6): DGGITQSPKYLFRKEGQNVTLSCEQNLNHDAMYWYRQDPGQGLRLIYYSQIVNDFQKGDIAEGYSVSREKKESFPLTVTSAQKNPTAFYLCASTVTTSAATLNSPLHFGNGTRLTVT.